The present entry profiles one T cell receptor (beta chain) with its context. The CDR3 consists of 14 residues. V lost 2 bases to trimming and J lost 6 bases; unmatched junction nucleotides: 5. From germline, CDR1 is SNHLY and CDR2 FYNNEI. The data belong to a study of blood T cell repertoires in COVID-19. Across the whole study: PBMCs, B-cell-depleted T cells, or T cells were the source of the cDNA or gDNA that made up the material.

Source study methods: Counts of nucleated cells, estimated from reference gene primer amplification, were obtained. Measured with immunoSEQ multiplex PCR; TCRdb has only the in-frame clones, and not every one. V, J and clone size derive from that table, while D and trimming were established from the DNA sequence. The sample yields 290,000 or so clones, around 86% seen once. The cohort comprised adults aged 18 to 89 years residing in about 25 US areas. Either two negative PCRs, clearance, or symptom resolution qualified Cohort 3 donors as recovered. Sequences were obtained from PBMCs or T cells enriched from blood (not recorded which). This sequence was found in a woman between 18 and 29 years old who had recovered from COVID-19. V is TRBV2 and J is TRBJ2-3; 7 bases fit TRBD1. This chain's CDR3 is CASSERGQGDTQYF. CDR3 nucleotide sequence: TGTGCCAGCAGTGAAAGGGGGCAGGGGGATACGCAGTATTTT.